This is a list of T cell receptor beta chains from one sample in a study of blood T cell repertoires in COVID-19. Using immunoSEQ multiplex PCR, the repertoire was profiled, and TCRdb retains in-frame clones only, with some absent. The sample holds some 220,000 clones, around 80% seen once. The sequenced sample was peripheral blood. The receptors derive from a human donor in a cohort sampled during active COVID-19. Each CDR3 is given with its conserved first and last residue. The D gene is left open where the match is weak. Only part of the rows carry a size: once, few, many, or a class if the clone is expanded.

abundance: NA
v_gene: TRBV11-2
j_gene: TRBJ2-5
d_gene: NA
CDR3nt: TGTGCCAGCAGCCCTTCCGGGGACCAAGAGACCCAGTACTTC
CDR3aa: CASSPSGDQETQYF

abundance: NA
v_gene: TRBV7-2
j_gene: TRBJ2-3
d_gene: TRBD2
CDR3nt: TGTGCCAGCAGCCTTAGCGGGGGCACAGATACGCAGTATTTT
CDR3aa: CASSLSGGTDTQYF

abundance: NA
v_gene: TRBV15
j_gene: TRBJ1-1
d_gene: NA
CDR3nt: TGTGCCACCAGAACAGTTATAGGTTCTGAAGCTTTCTTT
CDR3aa: CATRTVIGSEAFF

abundance: NA
v_gene: TRBV28
j_gene: TRBJ1-1
d_gene: NA
CDR3nt: TGTGCCAGCATCCTATCCGACGGGGTTGATGAAGCTTTCTTT
CDR3aa: CASILSDGVDEAFF

abundance: NA
v_gene: TRBV4-2
j_gene: TRBJ2-7
d_gene: NA
CDR3nt: TGTGCCAGCAGCCAAGGGCGAAAGGAGCGGGAGCAGTACTTC
CDR3aa: CASSQGRKEREQYF

abundance: NA
v_gene: TRBV11-2
j_gene: TRBJ1-5
d_gene: NA
CDR3nt: TGTGCCAGCAGCTTAGATCTTCAGCGGCCCCAGCATTTT
CDR3aa: CASSLDLQRPQHF

abundance: NA
v_gene: TRBV5-4
j_gene: TRBJ1-2
d_gene: NA
CDR3nt: TGTGCCAGCAGCCATAAAGGACAGACCTCCCACGGGGATGGTGGCTACACCTTC
CDR3aa: CASSHKGQTSHGDGGYTF

abundance: NA
v_gene: TRBV13
j_gene: TRBJ1-1
d_gene: NA
CDR3nt: TGTGCCAGCAGCTTAGGAAGGAGGGGCCGAGTTGAAGCTTTCTTT
CDR3aa: CASSLGRRGRVEAFF

abundance: NA
v_gene: TRBV6-2/TRBV6-3
j_gene: TRBJ2-7
d_gene: NA
CDR3nt: TGTGCCAGCAGTTACGAGGCGGGCCGCACCTACGAGCAGTACTTC
CDR3aa: CASSYEAGRTYEQYF

abundance: NA
v_gene: TRBV12-3/TRBV12-4
j_gene: TRBJ2-5
d_gene: NA
CDR3nt: TGTGCCAGCAGTTCCCGTCCCCAGGAGACCCAGTACTTC
CDR3aa: CASSSRPQETQYF

abundance: NA
v_gene: TRBV10-2
j_gene: TRBJ2-7
d_gene: NA
CDR3nt: TGCGCCAGCAGTGAGAGTCTTTCGGTTCGGCAGTACTTC
CDR3aa: CASSESLSVRQYF

abundance: NA
v_gene: TRBV9
j_gene: TRBJ1-4
d_gene: TRBD1
CDR3nt: TGTGCCAGCAGCGTAGCAGGGGGAAAACTGTTTTTT
CDR3aa: CASSVAGGKLFF

abundance: NA
v_gene: TRBV3-1/TRBV3-2
j_gene: TRBJ1-4
d_gene: TRBD1
CDR3nt: TGTGCCAGCAGCCAAGATGAAGGGGGCTGGGGTGAAAAACTGTTTTTT
CDR3aa: CASSQDEGGWGEKLFF

abundance: NA
v_gene: TRBV28
j_gene: TRBJ1-3
d_gene: NA
CDR3nt: TGTGCCAGCACCCCTCCCGCAGACACCATATATTTT
CDR3aa: CASTPPADTIYF

abundance: NA
v_gene: TRBV19
j_gene: TRBJ2-3
d_gene: TRBD2
CDR3nt: TGTGCCAGTAGTCCCGGACTAGCGGTTCGATACACAGATACGCAGTATTTT
CDR3aa: CASSPGLAVRYTDTQYF

abundance: NA
v_gene: TRBV2
j_gene: TRBJ2-7
d_gene: NA
CDR3nt: TGTGCCAGCGGACAGATTTACGAGCAGTACTTC
CDR3aa: CASGQIYEQYF

abundance: NA
v_gene: TRBV29-1
j_gene: TRBJ2-7
d_gene: NA
CDR3nt: TGCAGCGTTGAAGGGGGCGCGTACGAGCAGTACTTC
CDR3aa: CSVEGGAYEQYF

abundance: once
v_gene: TRBV2
j_gene: TRBJ1-2
d_gene: NA
CDR3nt: TGTGCCAGCAGCACAGGCCCTCGTGGCTACACCTTC
CDR3aa: CASSTGPRGYTF

abundance: many
v_gene: TRBV28
j_gene: TRBJ2-3
d_gene: TRBD2
CDR3nt: TGTGCCAGCAGCCCTACTAGCGGGAGCGGCACAGATACGCAGTATTTT
CDR3aa: CASSPTSGSGTDTQYF

abundance: NA
v_gene: TRBV7-6
j_gene: TRBJ1-2
d_gene: NA
CDR3nt: TGTGCCAGCAGCTTAAGGCCCGCGGATGGCTACACCTTC
CDR3aa: CASSLRPADGYTF

abundance: NA
v_gene: TRBV6-1
j_gene: TRBJ2-7
d_gene: TRBD1
CDR3nt: TGTGCCAGCAGTGAAGCGTTCAGTTCGACAGGGACCTCCTACGAGCAGTACTTC
CDR3aa: CASSEAFSSTGTSYEQYF

abundance: NA
v_gene: TRBV2
j_gene: TRBJ2-1
d_gene: NA
CDR3nt: TGTGCCAGCAGCCCCTGGTCCTCCGGCAATGAGCAGTTCTTC
CDR3aa: CASSPWSSGNEQFF

abundance: few
v_gene: TRBV28
j_gene: TRBJ1-1
d_gene: NA
CDR3nt: TGTGCCAGCAGTTTAGACAGATACACTGAAGCTTTCTTT
CDR3aa: CASSLDRYTEAFF

abundance: NA
v_gene: TRBV6-6
j_gene: TRBJ1-1
d_gene: TRBD1
CDR3nt: TGTGCCAGCACCTCCCTTCTAACAGGGGGAGCTGAAGCTTTCTTT
CDR3aa: CASTSLLTGGAEAFF

abundance: few
v_gene: TRBV6-1
j_gene: TRBJ2-7
d_gene: TRBD1
CDR3nt: TGTGCCACCCAGTTGGGACAGGGAGGCTACGAGCAGTACTTC
CDR3aa: CATQLGQGGYEQYF

abundance: NA
v_gene: TRBV2
j_gene: TRBJ2-1
d_gene: TRBD2
CDR3nt: TGTGCCAGCAGTGTCAGCGGGGGGGCATATGAGCAGTTCTTC
CDR3aa: CASSVSGGAYEQFF

abundance: NA
v_gene: TRBV5-4
j_gene: TRBJ2-3
d_gene: NA
CDR3nt: TGTGCCAGCAGCTTCGGTGGACTACCAACACGCACAGATACGCAGTATTTT
CDR3aa: CASSFGGLPTRTDTQYF

abundance: NA
v_gene: TRBV2
j_gene: TRBJ2-3
d_gene: TRBD2
CDR3nt: TGTGCCAGCAGCCAGGGACTAGCAGTCACAGATACGCAGTATTTT
CDR3aa: CASSQGLAVTDTQYF

abundance: NA
v_gene: TRBV28
j_gene: TRBJ2-7
d_gene: NA
CDR3nt: TGTGCCAGCAGTTGGACAGCCTCCTACGAGCAGTACTTC
CDR3aa: CASSWTASYEQYF

abundance: NA
v_gene: TRBV19
j_gene: TRBJ1-1
d_gene: NA
CDR3nt: TGTGCCAGTACCCCCGGGTCGGCTGAAGCTTTCTTT
CDR3aa: CASTPGSAEAFF

abundance: NA
v_gene: TRBV24-1
j_gene: TRBJ2-2
d_gene: NA
CDR3nt: TGTGCCACCAGTGATGAGGGTTACACCGGGGAGCTGTTTTTT
CDR3aa: CATSDEGYTGELFF

abundance: NA
v_gene: TRBV28
j_gene: TRBJ1-5
d_gene: NA
CDR3nt: TGTGCCAGCAGGTATACAGGGATTAGCAATCAGCCCCAGCATTTT
CDR3aa: CASRYTGISNQPQHF

abundance: once
v_gene: TRBV7-8
j_gene: TRBJ1-1
d_gene: NA
CDR3nt: TGTGCCAGCAGCGTCAGGGGTAGGAGCACTGAAGCTTTCTTT
CDR3aa: CASSVRGRSTEAFF

abundance: NA
v_gene: TRBV28
j_gene: TRBJ1-2
d_gene: NA
CDR3nt: TGTGCCCTCCGGACGGACGAGGGCGGCTACACCTTC
CDR3aa: CALRTDEGGYTF

abundance: few
v_gene: TRBV24-1
j_gene: TRBJ2-1
d_gene: TRBD1
CDR3nt: TGTGCCACCAGTTATCCGGGACAGGGTGCCCGAGAGGAGCAGTTCTTC
CDR3aa: CATSYPGQGAREEQFF

abundance: NA
v_gene: TRBV5-4
j_gene: TRBJ2-3
d_gene: NA
CDR3nt: TGTGCCAGCAGCGGGACTGGTAGCACAGATACGCAGTATTTT
CDR3aa: CASSGTGSTDTQYF

abundance: NA
v_gene: TRBV2
j_gene: TRBJ1-4
d_gene: TRBD1
CDR3nt: TGTGCCAGCAGTACCGGGACAGGGGGTGCAACTAATGAAAAACTGTTTTTT
CDR3aa: CASSTGTGGATNEKLFF

abundance: NA
v_gene: TRBV7-9
j_gene: TRBJ2-1
d_gene: NA
CDR3nt: TGTGCCAGCAGCCCCTCCGGCGGGGGCTGGAATGAGCAGTTCTTC
CDR3aa: CASSPSGGGWNEQFF

abundance: once
v_gene: TRBV6-4
j_gene: TRBJ1-1
d_gene: NA
CDR3nt: TGTGCCAGCAGTGTCGGGGTCGGGGACACTGAAGCTTTCTTT
CDR3aa: CASSVGVGDTEAFF

abundance: NA
v_gene: TRBV4-2
j_gene: TRBJ2-4
d_gene: TRBD2
CDR3nt: TGTGCCAGCAGCCAAGCCTGGACTAGCGGGGCGGACATTCAGTACTTC
CDR3aa: CASSQAWTSGADIQYF

abundance: NA
v_gene: TRBV15
j_gene: TRBJ2-5
d_gene: TRBD2
CDR3nt: TGTGCCACCAGCAGAGGTTCGGGACTAGCGGGAGTAGAAGGGACCCAGTACTTC
CDR3aa: CATSRGSGLAGVEGTQYF

abundance: once
v_gene: TRBV24-1
j_gene: TRBJ1-2
d_gene: TRBD1
CDR3nt: TGTGCCACCAGTGATTCGGACAGGGGTGGCTATGGCTACACCTTC
CDR3aa: CATSDSDRGGYGYTF

abundance: few
v_gene: TRBV13
j_gene: TRBJ2-7
d_gene: TRBD2
CDR3nt: TGTGCCAGCAGCCCCGGGAGGGCCGATGTGTACGAGCAGTACTTC
CDR3aa: CASSPGRADVYEQYF

abundance: NA
v_gene: TRBV5-6
j_gene: TRBJ2-3
d_gene: NA
CDR3nt: TGTGCCAGCAGGAGGTTCTCCGGCGCGCTTACAGATACGCAGTATTTT
CDR3aa: CASRRFSGALTDTQYF

abundance: NA
v_gene: TRBV28
j_gene: TRBJ2-1
d_gene: NA
CDR3nt: TGTGCCAGCAGTACTCAACTAGACGAGCAGTTCTTC
CDR3aa: CASSTQLDEQFF

abundance: few
v_gene: TRBV6-5
j_gene: TRBJ1-1
d_gene: NA
CDR3nt: TGTGCCAGCAGTTCCACCCGGGAGAACACTGAAGCTTTCTTT
CDR3aa: CASSSTRENTEAFF